The rows below give T cell receptor beta chains drawn from one sample of a study of T cell responses to AZD1222 COVID-19 vaccine. Libraries were prepared by immunoSEQ multiplex PCR; TCRdb keeps only in-frame clonotypes and omits some of them. The table records tens of thousands of clones, roughly 87% of them present only once. This specimen was peripheral blood, taken 28 days after the second AZD1222 dose. The receptors originated from an adult who received the AZD1222 COVID-19 vaccine. The CDR3 runs from the conserved cysteine through the conserved F or W.

v_call: TRBV18; cdr3_aa: CASSPRGTGGNEQYF
v_call: TRBV5-1; cdr3_aa: CASSLSGQIIETQYF
v_call: TRBV19; cdr3_aa: CASSLRILLGSYEQYF
v_call: TRBV2; cdr3_aa: CASSETGAAPRGYTF
v_call: TRBV28; cdr3_aa: CASIHGTGEAFF
v_call: TRBV27; cdr3_aa: CASSILAGTQPQHF
v_call: TRBV7-2; cdr3_aa: CASSAYKDYTGELFF
v_call: TRBV18; cdr3_aa: CASSRGTGKNEQYF
v_call: TRBV19; cdr3_aa: CASSIGVRTEAFF
v_call: TRBV7-9; cdr3_aa: CASSFGGEAETQYF
v_call: TRBV5-1; cdr3_aa: CASSLGRGRDIQYF
v_call: TRBV7-9; cdr3_aa: CASSLVDLLFF
v_call: TRBV7-3; cdr3_aa: CASSYTGTQAGELFF
v_call: TRBV7-3; cdr3_aa: CASSYQGGGGYTF
v_call: TRBV10-3; cdr3_aa: CATARTALPEAEAFF
v_call: TRBV5-5; cdr3_aa: CASSFSLLSTDTQYF
v_call: TRBV12-5; cdr3_aa: CASGDNPSGNTIYF
v_call: TRBV11-2; cdr3_aa: CASSLQGYEQYF
v_call: TRBV6-5; cdr3_aa: CASSYSRTGANTIYF
v_call: TRBV5-5; cdr3_aa: CASSLEGMSNQPQHF
v_call: TRBV19; cdr3_aa: CASSPTGSSGNTIYF
v_call: TRBV9; cdr3_aa: CASSPNVGRGLNTIYF
v_call: TRBV27; cdr3_aa: CASSRDQSSSYNEQFF
v_call: TRBV4-3; cdr3_aa: CASSQGQGGEKLFF
v_call: TRBV19; cdr3_aa: CASIGASGRGEQYF
v_call: TRBV6-5; cdr3_aa: CATRGRATYEQYF
v_call: TRBV9; cdr3_aa: CASSVEGVNTDTQYF
v_call: TRBV3-1/TRBV3-2; cdr3_aa: CASSSGGWENGDSYEQYF
v_call: TRBV12-5; cdr3_aa: CASGLDRPQHF
v_call: TRBV11-2; cdr3_aa: CASSLAGQEGYTF
v_call: TRBV7-9; cdr3_aa: CASSLLAPNEQFF
v_call: TRBV10-3; cdr3_aa: CAISADPYNEQFF
v_call: TRBV4-3; cdr3_aa: CASSQGNLVDYGYTF
v_call: TRBV4-3; cdr3_aa: CASSQDSSGSRYNEQFF
v_call: TRBV13; cdr3_aa: CASSQGQAGWLDSPLHF
v_call: TRBV29-1; cdr3_aa: CSVGTAKETQYF
v_call: TRBV7-8; cdr3_aa: CASSWVRKETQYF
v_call: TRBV6-5; cdr3_aa: CASSPLKSNTEAFF
v_call: TRBV20-1; cdr3_aa: CSASSPDRGDIQYF
v_call: TRBV6-2/TRBV6-3; cdr3_aa: CASSSRRLAGVVEQYF
v_call: TRBV2; cdr3_aa: CASSQSNEGQETQYF
v_call: TRBV6-4; cdr3_aa: CASSDSASLAGGPDTQYF
v_call: TRBV5-1; cdr3_aa: CASSQRESGANVLTF
v_call: TRBV5-5; cdr3_aa: CASSSPKGTVTSPLHF
v_call: TRBV11-2; cdr3_aa: CASSLSVVKSTEAFF
v_call: TRBV28; cdr3_aa: CASIIGGGNTEAFF
v_call: TRBV10-3; cdr3_aa: CAISDEGSYEQYF
v_call: TRBV5-1; cdr3_aa: CASSLVVRAQGYTF
v_call: TRBV28; cdr3_aa: CASRTRGDPYEQYF
v_call: TRBV3-1/TRBV3-2; cdr3_aa: CASSQAGISGETQYF
v_call: TRBV12-3/TRBV12-4; cdr3_aa: CASSRGSYEQYF
v_call: TRBV18; cdr3_aa: CASSPDRGSYEQYF
v_call: TRBV3-1/TRBV3-2; cdr3_aa: CASSQDGQGGLF
v_call: TRBV19; cdr3_aa: CASSIGRPSNQPQHF
v_call: TRBV4-3; cdr3_aa: CASSQRRDGATEAFF
v_call: TRBV20-1; cdr3_aa: CSASAWDRGQKGYTF
v_call: TRBV30; cdr3_aa: CATLGQGRGETQYF
v_call: TRBV7-2; cdr3_aa: CASSPPRTGALIEQFF